These 16 T cell receptor beta chains were sequenced from one sample in a study of T-cell reconstitution after alpha-beta-depleted transplantation in children. Construction of the TCRbeta library involved unique molecular identifiers. TCRdb reprocessed the PCR reads via MiXCR and lists one record per CDR3 protein. Of about 160,000 distinct CDR3 sequences in the sample, over 8.5% were seen once. Material: PBMCs, obtained before TCRalphabeta/CD19-depleted stem cell transplant. The origin of the receptors is a boy between 2 and 10 years old with acute myeloid leukemia, due to receive a stem cell transplant.

There are many counts of this clonotype. The chain is built from TRBV20-1 and TRBJ2-1, with 7 nucleotides matching TRBD1. V was clipped by 6 bases and J by 8 bases; unmatched bases: 7. Per germline, CDR1 DFQATT and CDR2 SNEGSKA (reference sequence). The CDR3 runs to 12 residues. The CDR3 nucleotides read TGCAGTGCAACCCCCCAGGGGGATGAGCAGTTCTTC. Its protein is CSATPQGDEQFF.

This clonotype was recorded many times. The chain links TRBV12-3 or TRBV12-4 to TRBJ1-1, with D maybe TRBD1 (5 bases). V was cut by 6 bases and J by 7 bases, with 12 bases left in between. The CDR3 is 12 amino acids. The CDR3 spells CASSSGGREAFF. The CDR3 DNA reads TGTGCCAGCAGCAGCGGGGGTCGTGAAGCTTTCTTT.

This clonotype was seen many times. This chain joins TRBV5-6 and TRBJ1-5; 8 bases are a match to TRBD1. V lost 2 bases to trimming and J lost 2 bases; unmatched junction nucleotides: 6. The CDR3 consists of 16 residues. Germline CDR1 and CDR2: SGHDT and YYEEEE. CDR3 sequence: CASSLAGTGGNQPQHF. The CDR3 region has the DNA TGTGCCAGCAGCTTAGCCGGGACAGGCGGCAATCAGCCCCAGCATTTT.

This clonotype has ten or more counts. This sequence joins TRBV27 and TRBJ2-2, with D perhaps matching TRBD2 (5 bases). Germline CDR1 is MNHEY and CDR2 is SMNVEV (reference sequence). This CDR3 is built from 15 residues. V shed 2 bases and J shed 7 bases, with 14 bases lying between them. In nucleotides, the CDR3 is TGTGCCAGCAGTTTAGAAGGCCTAGCCATCGGGGAGCTGTTTTTT. Encoded protein: CASSLEGLAIGELFF.

This clonotype was counted ten times or more. V usage is TRBV20-1 and J usage is TRBJ1-6; D is uncertain. The V end was cut by 3 bases, the J end by 7 bases, with 10 bases between. The germline CDR1 and CDR2 sequences are DFQATT and SNEGSKA (reference sequence). CDR3 size: 13 residues. The CDR3 coding sequence is TGCAGTGCTAGGACCACGGGCAATTCACCCCTCCACTTT. This translates into CSARTTGNSPLHF.

This clonotype was seen many times. J is TRBJ2-3 and V is TRBV12-3 or TRBV12-4; D ambiguous. Trimming removed 7 bases at V and 3 bases at J, with 14 bases between. The CDR3 sequence is 14 residues long. The CDR3 sequence: CASIFGTATDTQYF. The CDR3 DNA reads TGTGCCAGCATCTTTGGTACAGCTACAGATACGCAGTATTTT.

This clonotype appeared many times. The chain couples TRBV5-1 to TRBJ1-2, with no clear D. Looked up from germline, CDR1 is SGHRS and CDR2 is YFSETQ. V lost 2 bases and J lost 4, with 18 bases in between. The CDR3 length is 16 residues. CDR3 loop: CASSFGPFRTRYGYTF. DNA for the CDR3: TGCGCCAGCAGCTTCGGGCCTTTCCGCACCCGCTATGGCTACACCTTC.

This clonotype was found a few times. A much larger clonotype is one base distant, so this may be a read error. V is TRBV20-1 and J is TRBJ1-5; TRBD1 aligns across 11 bases. From germline, CDR1 is DFQATT and CDR2 SNEGSKA (reference sequence). This CDR3 spans 17 amino acids. The CDR3 DNA follows: TGCTGTGCTTTCCCCGGACAGGGGGCGCAGGTCGCTCAGCCCCAGCATTTT. This translates into CCAFPGQGAQVAQPQHF.

This clonotype was detected ten times or more. The CDR3 DNA reads as TGCGCCAGCAGCACGCGGACAGGGGGTCCTGGCTACACCTTC. This encodes CASSTRTGGPGYTF. The V gene is TRBV5-1, the J gene TRBJ1-2, with 10 bases aligning to TRBD1. The CDR3 is made up of 14 amino acids. The V gene's germline CDR1 is SGHRS and CDR2 YFSETQ. Unmatched junction bases numbered 7, after V lost 4 bases and J lost 7 bases.

This clonotype was recorded many times. V usage is TRBV20-1 and J usage is TRBJ1-6, with D possibly matching TRBD1 (5 bases). V lost 7 bases, J lost 7 bases, and 14 bases lay in between. Per germline, CDR1 DFQATT and CDR2 SNEGSKA (reference sequence). The CDR3 runs to 13 residues. The CDR3 is CSVLGQPNSPLHF. CDR3 in DNA: TGCAGTGTCCTGGGGCAGCCGAATTCACCCCTCCACTTT.

In its sample, this clonotype was seen many times. J is TRBJ2-1 and V is TRBV7-3; D remains ambiguous. Trimming left V 2 bases short and J 0 bases short, with 11 bases between. Germline CDR1 reads SGHTA; CDR2 reads FQGTGA. This CDR3 is 16 amino acids long. The CDR3 loop reads CASSLAPSSSYNEQFF. DNA of the CDR3: TGTGCCAGCAGCTTAGCCCCGAGTAGCTCCTACAATGAGCAGTTCTTC.

The sample holds many counts of this clonotype. The chain joins TRBV7-2 to TRBJ2-1, with unresolved D. Trimming shortened V by 0 bases and J by 1 base, and 10 bases separated the two germline ends. Germline CDR1 is SGHTA and CDR2 is FQGNSA. The CDR3 runs 16 residues. This chain's CDR3 is CASSLARTRSYNEQFF. The CDR3 bases are TGTGCCAGCAGCTTAGCCCGGACGAGATCCTACAATGAGCAGTTCTTC.

At least ten counts were recorded for this clonotype. This chain joins TRBV25-1 and TRBJ2-3; D is possibly TRBD2 (5 bases). CDR1 is MGHDK, CDR2 SYGVNS, per germline. V lost 4 bases and J 2 bases, leaving 16 bases between the germline ends. The CDR3 consists of 16 residues. The CDR3 reads CASSVVATRDTDTQYF. The CDR3 nucleotides are TGTGCCAGCAGTGTCGTTGCGACCCGGGACACAGATACGCAGTATTTT. Drawing the rest from reference TRBV25-1 and TRBJ2-3, the complete variable domain is EADIYQTPRYLVIGTGKKITLECSQTMGHDKMYWYQQDPGMELHLIHYSYGVNSTEKGDLSSESTVSRIRTEHFPLTLESARPSHTSQYLCASSVVATRDTDTQYFGPGTRLTVL.

This clonotype came up many times. The rearrangement uses TRBV12-5 and TRBJ1-1, with 9 positions matching TRBD1. This CDR3 contains 14 residues. Germline V gene data show CDR1 as LGHNT and CDR2 as FRNRAP. V gave up 6 bases and J gave up 0 bases; unmatched junction bases: 2. The CDR3 bases are TGTGCTAGTGGCGACAGGGGGATGAACACTGAAGCTTTCTTT. Protein sequence: CASGDRGMNTEAFF.

This clonotype occurred many times. This chain links TRBV20-1 with TRBJ2-1, with D unclear. The CDR3 has 14 amino acids. Between the trimmed V and J ends, which lost 6 bases and 6 bases, there was a span of 18 bases. Germline CDR1 reads DFQATT; CDR2 reads SNEGSKA (reference sequence). The DNA for the CDR3 is TGCAGTGCCTTCGACTCGAACCCATCCAATGAGCAGTTCTTC. Its protein product is CSAFDSNPSNEQFF.

The table lists this clonotype with many counts. This sequence joins TRBV27 and TRBJ1-2; TRBD1 is a possible D gene (5 bases). The CDR3 runs 13 residues. Per the germline V gene, CDR1 is MNHEY and CDR2 is SMNVEV (reference sequence). V lost 2 bases, J lost 5 bases, and 9 bases lay in between. Written as DNA, the CDR3 is TGTGCCAGCAGTTTAGCCCAGGGATATGGCTACACCTTC. It codes for CASSLAQGYGYTF.